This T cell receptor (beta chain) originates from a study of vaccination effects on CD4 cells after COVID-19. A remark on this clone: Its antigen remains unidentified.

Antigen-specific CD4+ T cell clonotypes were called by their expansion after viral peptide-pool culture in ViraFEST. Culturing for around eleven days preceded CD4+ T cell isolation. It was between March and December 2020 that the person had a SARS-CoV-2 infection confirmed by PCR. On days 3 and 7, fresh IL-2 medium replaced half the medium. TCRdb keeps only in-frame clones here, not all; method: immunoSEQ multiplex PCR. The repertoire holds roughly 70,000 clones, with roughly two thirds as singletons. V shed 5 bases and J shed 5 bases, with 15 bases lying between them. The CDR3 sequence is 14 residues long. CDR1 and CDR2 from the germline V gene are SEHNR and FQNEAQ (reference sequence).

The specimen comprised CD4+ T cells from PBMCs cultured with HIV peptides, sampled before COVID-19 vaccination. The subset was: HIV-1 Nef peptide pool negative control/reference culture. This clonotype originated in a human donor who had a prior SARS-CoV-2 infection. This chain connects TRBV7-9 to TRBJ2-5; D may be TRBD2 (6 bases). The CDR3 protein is CASSPMGGEETQYF. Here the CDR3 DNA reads TGTGCCAGCAGCCCAATGGGAGGCGAGGAGACCCAGTACTTC.